A selection of T cell receptor beta chains follows, all from one sample in a study of CD8+ T cells in alopecia areata. Sequencing was performed with immunoSEQ multiplex PCR; in TCRdb, only in-frame clones are kept and a portion is missing. The sample carries 150,000 to 200,000 clones, 58% recorded once. Material: CD8+ T cells sorted from blood, obtained at week 24, from a patient treated with tofacitinib. These receptors all come from a human donor with alopecia areata. Both conserved end residues are part of each CDR3. A D gene is named only where the DNA matches it firmly. Part of the rows lack a size; the others show once, few, many or a class for expanded clones.

j_gene: TRBJ2-1
v_gene: TRBV6-5
d_gene: .
abundance: .
CDR3aa: CASGQMTYNEQFF
CDR3nt: TGTGCCAGCGGACAGATGACCTACAATGAGCAGTTCTTC

j_gene: TRBJ2-7
v_gene: TRBV2
d_gene: .
abundance: .
CDR3aa: CASSRRFEQYF
CDR3nt: TGTGCCAGCAGCAGGCGTTTCGAGCAGTACTTC

j_gene: TRBJ1-2
v_gene: TRBV30
d_gene: .
abundance: .
CDR3aa: CASGEGGAGGYTF
CDR3nt: TGTGCCTCTGGAGAGGGGGGAGCGGGTGGCTACACCTTC

j_gene: TRBJ1-5
v_gene: TRBV5-6
d_gene: .
abundance: .
CDR3aa: CASSLKGRLDQPQHF
CDR3nt: TGTGCCAGCAGCTTGAAGGGGCGTCTAGATCAGCCCCAGCATTTT

j_gene: TRBJ1-5
v_gene: TRBV23-1
d_gene: .
abundance: .
CDR3aa: CASSAERPQHF
CDR3nt: TGCGCCAGCAGTGCGGAGAGGCCCCAGCATTTT

j_gene: TRBJ1-5
v_gene: TRBV27
d_gene: .
abundance: .
CDR3aa: CASAAAVFQPQHF
CDR3nt: TGTGCCAGCGCGGCAGCGGTGTTTCAGCCCCAGCATTTT

j_gene: TRBJ2-7
v_gene: TRBV9
d_gene: .
abundance: .
CDR3aa: CASSPSSGERYF
CDR3nt: TGTGCCAGCAGCCCCTCATCGGGGGAACGGTACTTC

j_gene: TRBJ1-1
v_gene: TRBV19
d_gene: TRBD1
abundance: medium-sized
CDR3aa: CASSIGAGGNTEAFF
CDR3nt: TGTGCCAGTAGTATAGGCGCAGGGGGGAACACTGAAGCTTTCTTT

j_gene: TRBJ2-3
v_gene: TRBV2
d_gene: .
abundance: .
CDR3aa: CASFQDTQYF
CDR3nt: TGTGCCAGCTTCCAAGATACGCAGTATTTT

j_gene: TRBJ2-1
v_gene: TRBV5-4
d_gene: .
abundance: .
CDR3aa: CASRGGERVFF
CDR3nt: TGTGCCAGCAGGGGGGGCGAACGGGTGTTCTTC

j_gene: TRBJ1-2
v_gene: TRBV9
d_gene: TRBD1
abundance: .
CDR3aa: CASSVERDRVNAGYTF
CDR3nt: TGTGCCAGCAGCGTAGAACGGGACAGGGTAAACGCTGGCTACACCTTC

j_gene: TRBJ1-2
v_gene: TRBV10-3
d_gene: .
abundance: .
CDR3aa: CAISESRGGRVNGYTF
CDR3nt: TGTGCCATCAGTGAAAGTAGAGGAGGCAGGGTTAATGGCTACACCTTC

j_gene: TRBJ2-7
v_gene: TRBV9
d_gene: .
abundance: .
CDR3aa: CASSLGTGNYEQYF
CDR3nt: TGTGCCAGCAGCTTGGGGACGGGAAACTACGAGCAGTACTTC

j_gene: TRBJ1-2
v_gene: TRBV29-1
d_gene: .
abundance: .
CDR3aa: CSVDIGAGYTF
CDR3nt: TGCAGCGTTGACATCGGGGCTGGCTACACCTTC

j_gene: TRBJ2-7
v_gene: TRBV5-1
d_gene: TRBD1
abundance: .
CDR3aa: CASRLSYRDSGLWQYF
CDR3nt: TGCGCCAGCAGGTTGTCCTACCGGGACAGCGGCTTATGGCAGTACTTC

j_gene: TRBJ1-2
v_gene: TRBV30
d_gene: .
abundance: .
CDR3aa: CAWRGLYGYTF
CDR3nt: TGTGCCTGGAGGGGACTCTATGGCTACACCTTC

j_gene: TRBJ2-5
v_gene: TRBV4-1
d_gene: .
abundance: few
CDR3aa: CASSQGTTGRETQYF
CDR3nt: TGCGCCAGCAGCCAAGGAACTACGGGTAGAGAGACCCAGTACTTC

j_gene: TRBJ2-7
v_gene: TRBV10-3
d_gene: TRBD2
abundance: .
CDR3aa: CAIRLAGGPGEQYF
CDR3nt: TGTGCCATTCGACTAGCGGGGGGGCCGGGGGAGCAGTACTTC

j_gene: TRBJ2-5
v_gene: TRBV7-7
d_gene: TRBD2
abundance: .
CDR3aa: CASSPTSWETQYF
CDR3nt: TGTGCCAGCAGTCCGACTAGCTGGGAGACCCAGTACTTC

j_gene: TRBJ2-1
v_gene: TRBV6-5
d_gene: .
abundance: .
CDR3aa: CASRVAGPSYNEQFF
CDR3nt: TGTGCCAGCAGGGTGGCAGGGCCCTCCTACAATGAGCAGTTCTTC

j_gene: TRBJ2-7
v_gene: TRBV29-1
d_gene: .
abundance: many
CDR3aa: CSVEGGGEGHYEQYF
CDR3nt: TGCAGCGTTGAAGGGGGTGGAGAAGGTCACTACGAGCAGTACTTC

j_gene: TRBJ1-2
v_gene: TRBV7-9
d_gene: TRBD1
abundance: .
CDR3aa: CASSWDRGFLF
CDR3nt: TGTGCCAGCAGCTGGGACAGGGGGTTCCTCTTC

j_gene: TRBJ1-1
v_gene: TRBV6-5
d_gene: .
abundance: .
CDR3aa: CASSPSDTEAFF
CDR3nt: TGTGCCAGCAGCCCTTCGGACACTGAAGCTTTCTTT

j_gene: TRBJ1-1
v_gene: TRBV30
d_gene: .
abundance: .
CDR3aa: CAWSAWSNTEAFF
CDR3nt: TGTGCCTGGAGTGCCTGGTCGAACACTGAAGCTTTCTTT

j_gene: TRBJ2-4
v_gene: TRBV13
d_gene: .
abundance: .
CDR3aa: CASSLSGGKNIQYF
CDR3nt: TGTGCCAGCAGCTTAAGCGGTGGCAAAAACATTCAGTACTTC

j_gene: TRBJ1-5
v_gene: TRBV4-1
d_gene: .
abundance: .
CDR3aa: CASSRGWVSAKGMVNQPQHF
CDR3nt: TGCGCCAGCAGCCGAGGCTGGGTGTCAGCGAAAGGAATGGTAAATCAGCCCCAGCATTTT

j_gene: TRBJ2-3
v_gene: TRBV9
d_gene: .
abundance: once
CDR3aa: CASSVGGASTDAQYF
CDR3nt: TGTGCCAGCAGCGTAGGGGGGGCCAGCACAGATGCGCAGTATTTT

j_gene: TRBJ2-7
v_gene: TRBV13
d_gene: .
abundance: .
CDR3aa: CASSFQSYEQYF
CDR3nt: TGTGCCAGCAGCTTTCAATCCTACGAGCAGTACTTC

j_gene: TRBJ1-5
v_gene: TRBV9
d_gene: .
abundance: .
CDR3aa: CASSPSPRPTQPQHF
CDR3nt: TGTGCCAGCAGCCCCTCCCCTCGCCCCACGCAGCCCCAGCATTTT

j_gene: TRBJ2-7
v_gene: TRBV5-1
d_gene: TRBD2
abundance: few
CDR3aa: CASSLVGEGYEQYF
CDR3nt: TGCGCCAGCAGCTTGGTGGGGGAGGGGTACGAGCAGTACTTC

j_gene: TRBJ1-1
v_gene: TRBV7-8
d_gene: .
abundance: .
CDR3aa: CASSARSTRLGGTEAFF
CDR3nt: TGTGCCAGCAGCGCTCGCTCCACCCGATTGGGGGGTACTGAAGCTTTCTTT

j_gene: TRBJ2-1
v_gene: TRBV18
d_gene: TRBD2
abundance: .
CDR3aa: CASSPGTSGGQGNEQFF
CDR3nt: TGTGCCAGCTCACCCGGGACTAGCGGGGGTCAGGGCAATGAGCAGTTCTTC

j_gene: TRBJ1-1
v_gene: TRBV29-1
d_gene: .
abundance: few
CDR3aa: CSVYREGTEAFF
CDR3nt: TGCAGCGTGTACAGGGAGGGCACTGAAGCTTTCTTT

j_gene: TRBJ2-3
v_gene: TRBV12-5
d_gene: .
abundance: .
CDR3aa: CASGLWWAAQHRDTQYF
CDR3nt: TGTGCTAGTGGTTTGTGGTGGGCAGCCCAGCACAGAGATACGCAGTATTTT

j_gene: TRBJ2-1
v_gene: TRBV9
d_gene: .
abundance: few
CDR3aa: CASSGQVQFF
CDR3nt: TGTGCCAGCAGCGGCCAAGTTCAGTTCTTC

j_gene: TRBJ1-1
v_gene: TRBV11-1
d_gene: .
abundance: .
CDR3aa: CASSSPAEAFF
CDR3nt: TGTGCCAGCAGCTCCCCCGCTGAAGCTTTCTTT

j_gene: TRBJ1-1
v_gene: TRBV5-1
d_gene: TRBD1
abundance: .
CDR3aa: CASSLRQGANEAFF
CDR3nt: TGCGCCAGCAGCTTGAGACAGGGAGCCAATGAAGCTTTCTTT

j_gene: TRBJ2-7
v_gene: TRBV4-1
d_gene: .
abundance: .
CDR3aa: CASSQEFPTGGGNEQYF
CDR3nt: TGCGCCAGCAGCCAAGAGTTCCCAACAGGGGGGGGGAACGAGCAGTACTTC

j_gene: TRBJ1-1
v_gene: TRBV2
d_gene: .
abundance: .
CDR3aa: CASRSGEAFF
CDR3nt: TGTGCCAGCAGGTCCGGGGAAGCTTTCTTT

j_gene: TRBJ2-5
v_gene: TRBV4-1
d_gene: .
abundance: .
CDR3aa: CASSPGTGEETQYF
CDR3nt: TGCGCCAGCAGCCCCGGGACTGGAGAAGAGACCCAGTACTTC

j_gene: TRBJ2-3
v_gene: TRBV29-1
d_gene: .
abundance: few
CDR3aa: CSVEGGAVDTQYF
CDR3nt: TGCAGCGTTGAAGGTGGGGCAGTCGATACGCAGTATTTT

j_gene: TRBJ2-5
v_gene: TRBV10-3
d_gene: TRBD2
abundance: .
CDR3aa: CAISELAPPQETQYF
CDR3nt: TGTGCCATCAGCGAACTAGCGCCTCCCCAAGAGACCCAGTACTTC

j_gene: TRBJ2-5
v_gene: TRBV10-3
d_gene: TRBD1
abundance: .
CDR3aa: CAISEETGERQETQYF
CDR3nt: TGTGCCATCAGTGAGGAGACAGGGGAGCGGCAAGAGACCCAGTACTTC

j_gene: TRBJ1-1
v_gene: TRBV27
d_gene: .
abundance: .
CDR3aa: CASSLSENTEAFF
CDR3nt: TGTGCCAGCAGTTTATCGGAGAACACTGAAGCTTTCTTT

j_gene: TRBJ2-2
v_gene: TRBV27
d_gene: .
abundance: .
CDR3aa: CASSLFGELFF
CDR3nt: TGTGCCAGCAGTCTATTCGGGGAGCTGTTTTTT

j_gene: TRBJ1-3
v_gene: TRBV30
d_gene: .
abundance: .
CDR3aa: CAWSVLLDRHGNTIYF
CDR3nt: TGTGCCTGGAGTGTACTTCTGGACAGACATGGAAACACCATATATTTT

j_gene: TRBJ2-5
v_gene: TRBV5-8
d_gene: .
abundance: .
CDR3aa: CASSLGARSEETQYF
CDR3nt: TGTGCCAGCAGCTTGGGGGCCAGGTCGGAGGAGACCCAGTACTTC